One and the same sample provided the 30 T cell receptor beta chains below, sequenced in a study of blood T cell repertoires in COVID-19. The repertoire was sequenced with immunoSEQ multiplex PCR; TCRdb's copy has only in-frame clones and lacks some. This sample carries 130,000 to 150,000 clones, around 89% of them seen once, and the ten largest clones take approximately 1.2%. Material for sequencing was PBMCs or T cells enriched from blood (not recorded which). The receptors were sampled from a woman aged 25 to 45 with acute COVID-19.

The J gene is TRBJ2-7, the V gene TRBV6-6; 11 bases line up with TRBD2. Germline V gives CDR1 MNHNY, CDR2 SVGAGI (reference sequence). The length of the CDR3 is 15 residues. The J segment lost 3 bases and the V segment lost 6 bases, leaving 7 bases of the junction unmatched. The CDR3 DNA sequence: TGTGCCAGCAGGCCTCCGGGACTAGCGGTCTACGAGCAGTACTTC. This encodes CASRPPGLAVYEQYF.

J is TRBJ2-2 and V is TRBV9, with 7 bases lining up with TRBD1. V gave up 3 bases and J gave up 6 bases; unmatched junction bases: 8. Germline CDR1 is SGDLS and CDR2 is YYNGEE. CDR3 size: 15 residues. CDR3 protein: CASSALTGLAGELFF. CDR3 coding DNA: TGTGCCAGCAGCGCTCTGACAGGGCTCGCCGGGGAGCTGTTTTTT.

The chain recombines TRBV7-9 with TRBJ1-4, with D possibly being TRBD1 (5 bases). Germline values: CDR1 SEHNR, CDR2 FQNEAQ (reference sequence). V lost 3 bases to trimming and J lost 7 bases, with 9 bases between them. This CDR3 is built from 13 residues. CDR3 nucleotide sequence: TGTGCCAGCAGCTTGGGACTCGGTGAAAAACTGTTTTTT. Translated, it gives CASSLGLGEKLFF.

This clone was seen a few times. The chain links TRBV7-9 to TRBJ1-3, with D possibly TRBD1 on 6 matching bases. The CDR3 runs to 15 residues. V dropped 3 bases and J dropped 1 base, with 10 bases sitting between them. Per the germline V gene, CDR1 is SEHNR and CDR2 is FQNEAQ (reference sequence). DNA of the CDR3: TGTGCCAGCAGCTTTCAGGGGAAGTCTGGAAACACCATATATTTT. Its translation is CASSFQGKSGNTIYF. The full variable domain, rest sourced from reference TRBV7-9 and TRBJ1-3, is DTGVSQNPRHKITKRGQNVTFRCDPISEHNRLYWYRQTLGQGPEFLTYFQNEAQLEKSRLLSDRFSAERPKGSFSTLEIQRTEQGDSAMYLCASSFQGKSGNTIYFGEGSWLTVV.

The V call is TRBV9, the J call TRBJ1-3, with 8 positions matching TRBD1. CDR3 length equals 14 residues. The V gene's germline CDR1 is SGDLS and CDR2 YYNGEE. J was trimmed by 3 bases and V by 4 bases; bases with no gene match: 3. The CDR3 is CASSPGQDGNTIYF. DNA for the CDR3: TGTGCCAGCAGCCCGGGACAGGATGGAAACACCATATATTTT.

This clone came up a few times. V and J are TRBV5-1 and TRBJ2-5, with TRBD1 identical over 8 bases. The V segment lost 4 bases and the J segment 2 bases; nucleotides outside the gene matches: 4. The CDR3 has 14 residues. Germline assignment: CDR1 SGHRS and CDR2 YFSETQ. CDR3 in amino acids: CASSRRTGQETQYF. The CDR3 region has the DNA TGCGCCAGCAGCCGACGGACAGGGCAAGAGACCCAGTACTTC. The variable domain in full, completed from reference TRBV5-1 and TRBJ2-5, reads KAGVTQTPRYLIKTRGQQVTLSCSPISGHRSVSWYQQTPGQGLQFLFEYFSETQRNKGNFPGRFSGRQFSNSRSEMNVSTLELGDSALYLCASSRRTGQETQYFGPGTRLLVL.

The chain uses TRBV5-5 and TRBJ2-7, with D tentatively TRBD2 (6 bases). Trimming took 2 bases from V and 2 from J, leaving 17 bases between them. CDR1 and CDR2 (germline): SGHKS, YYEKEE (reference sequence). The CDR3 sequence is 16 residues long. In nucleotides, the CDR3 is TGTGCCAGCAGCTTAAGGGTCCGGGACTCCGCCTACGAGCAGTACTTC. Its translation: CASSLRVRDSAYEQYF. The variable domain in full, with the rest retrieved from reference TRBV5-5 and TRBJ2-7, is DAGVTQSPTHLIKTRGQQVTLRCSPISGHKSVSWYQQVLGQGPQFIFQYYEKEERGRGNFPDRFSARQFPNYSSELNVNALLLGDSALYLCASSLRVRDSAYEQYFGPGTRLTVT.

The CDR3 sequence: CASSIATGFSNQPQHF. The DNA for the CDR3 is TGTGCCAGTAGTATAGCCACAGGGTTTAGCAATCAGCCCCAGCATTTT. The gene calls are TRBV19 and TRBJ1-5, with a weak D call TRBD1 (6 bases). The V end was cut by 1 base, the J end by 0 bases, with 10 bases between. Germline CDR1 reads LNHDA; CDR2 reads SQIVND (reference sequence). The CDR3 length is 16 residues.

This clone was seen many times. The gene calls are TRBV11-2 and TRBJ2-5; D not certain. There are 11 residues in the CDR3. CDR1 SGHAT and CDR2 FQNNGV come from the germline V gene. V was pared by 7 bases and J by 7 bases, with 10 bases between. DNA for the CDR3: TGTGCCAGCACCCTTTCCGGGACCCAGTACTTC. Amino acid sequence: CASTLSGTQYF. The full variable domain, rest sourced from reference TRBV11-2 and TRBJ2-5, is EAGVAQSPRYKIIEKRQSVAFWCNPISGHATLYWYQQILGQGPKLLIQFQNNGVVDDSQLPKDRFSAERLKGVDSTLKIQPAKLEDSAVYLCASTLSGTQYFGPGTRLLVL.

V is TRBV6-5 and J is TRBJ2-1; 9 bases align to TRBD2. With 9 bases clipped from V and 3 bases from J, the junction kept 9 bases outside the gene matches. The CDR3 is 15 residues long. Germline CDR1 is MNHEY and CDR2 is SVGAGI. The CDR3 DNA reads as TGTGCCAGTGCAAGGACTAGCGAAAGCTACAATGAGCAGTTCTTC. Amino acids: CASARTSESYNEQFF.

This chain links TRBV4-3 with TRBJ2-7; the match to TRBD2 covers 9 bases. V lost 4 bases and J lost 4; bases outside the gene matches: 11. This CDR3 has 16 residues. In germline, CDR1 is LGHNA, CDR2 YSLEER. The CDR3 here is CASSRRGGREGYEQYF. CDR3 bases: TGCGCCAGCAGCCGACGAGGCGGGCGGGAGGGATACGAGCAGTACTTC.

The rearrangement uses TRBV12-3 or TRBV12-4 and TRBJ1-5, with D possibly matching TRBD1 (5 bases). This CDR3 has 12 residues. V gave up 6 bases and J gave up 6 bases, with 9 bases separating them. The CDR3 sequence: CASSPGFQPQHF. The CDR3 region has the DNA TGTGCCAGCAGCCCAGGGTTTCAGCCCCAGCATTTT.

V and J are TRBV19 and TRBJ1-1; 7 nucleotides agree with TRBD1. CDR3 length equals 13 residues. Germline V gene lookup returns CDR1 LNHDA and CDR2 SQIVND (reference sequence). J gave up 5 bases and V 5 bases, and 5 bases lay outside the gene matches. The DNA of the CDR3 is TGTGCCAGTAGTTTCTCAGGGGGGACTGAAGCTTTCTTT. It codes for CASSFSGGTEAFF.

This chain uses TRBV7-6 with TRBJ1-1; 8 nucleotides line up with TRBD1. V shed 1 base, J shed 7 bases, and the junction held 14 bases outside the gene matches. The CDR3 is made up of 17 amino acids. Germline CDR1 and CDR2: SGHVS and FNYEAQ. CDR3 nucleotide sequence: TGTGCCAGCAGCTTAGGGTCCCGGGGACAGGCCCCTCATGAAGCTTTCTTT. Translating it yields CASSLGSRGQAPHEAFF.

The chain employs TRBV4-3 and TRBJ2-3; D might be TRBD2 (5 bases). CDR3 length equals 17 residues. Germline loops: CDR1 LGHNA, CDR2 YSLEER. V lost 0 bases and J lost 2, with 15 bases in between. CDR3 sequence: CASSQDLEAVLTDTQYF. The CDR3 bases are TGCGCCAGCAGCCAAGATTTAGAAGCGGTACTCACAGATACGCAGTATTTT.

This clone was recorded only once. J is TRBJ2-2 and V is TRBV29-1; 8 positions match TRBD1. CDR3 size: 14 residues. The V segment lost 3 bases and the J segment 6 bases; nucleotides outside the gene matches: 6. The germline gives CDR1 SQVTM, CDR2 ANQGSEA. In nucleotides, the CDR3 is TGCAGCGTTGATAGGACAGGGTGGGCCGGGGAGCTGTTTTTT. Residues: CSVDRTGWAGELFF.

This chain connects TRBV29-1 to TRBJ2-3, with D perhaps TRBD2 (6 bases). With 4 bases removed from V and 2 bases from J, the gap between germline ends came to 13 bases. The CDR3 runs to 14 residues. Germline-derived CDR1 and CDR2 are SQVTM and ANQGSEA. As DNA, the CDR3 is TGCAGCGTTGGAGGGGCGGGATCCACAGATACGCAGTATTTT. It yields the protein CSVGGAGSTDTQYF.

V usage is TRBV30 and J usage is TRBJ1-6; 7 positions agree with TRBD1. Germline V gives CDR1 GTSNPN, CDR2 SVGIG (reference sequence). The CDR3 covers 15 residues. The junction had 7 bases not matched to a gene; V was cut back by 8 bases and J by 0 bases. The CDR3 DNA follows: TGTGCCAGACGACAGGGCAACTCCTATAATTCACCCCTCCACTTT. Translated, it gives CARRQGNSYNSPLHF.

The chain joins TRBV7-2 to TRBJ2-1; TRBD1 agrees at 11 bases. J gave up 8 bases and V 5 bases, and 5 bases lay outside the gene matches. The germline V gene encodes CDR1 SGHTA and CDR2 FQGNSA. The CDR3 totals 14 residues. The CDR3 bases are TGTGCCAGCAGCCTGGACAGGGGGCCCCATGAGCAGTTCTTC. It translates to CASSLDRGPHEQFF. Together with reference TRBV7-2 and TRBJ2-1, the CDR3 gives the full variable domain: GAGVSQSPSNKVTEKGKDVELRCDPISGHTALYWYRQSLGQGLEFLIYFQGNSAPDKSGLPSDRFSAERTGGSVSTLTIQRTQQEDSAVYLCASSLDRGPHEQFFGPGTRLTVL.

The CDR3: CASGLFTAGANTGELFF. In DNA, the CDR3 is TGTGCTAGTGGTTTGTTCACGGCGGGAGCGAACACCGGGGAGCTGTTTTTT. V and J are TRBV12-5 and TRBJ2-2, with TRBD2 matching over 7 bases. Trimming removed 2 bases from V and 0 bases from J; junction bases left unmatched: 6. CDR1 is LGHNT, CDR2 FRNRAP, per germline. This CDR3 spans 17 amino acids.

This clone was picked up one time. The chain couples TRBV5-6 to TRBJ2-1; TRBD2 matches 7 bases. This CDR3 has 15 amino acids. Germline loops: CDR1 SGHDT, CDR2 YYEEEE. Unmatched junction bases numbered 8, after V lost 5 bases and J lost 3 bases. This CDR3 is CASRYDTGGYNEQFF. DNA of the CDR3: TGTGCCAGCAGGTACGACACGGGGGGCTACAATGAGCAGTTCTTC.

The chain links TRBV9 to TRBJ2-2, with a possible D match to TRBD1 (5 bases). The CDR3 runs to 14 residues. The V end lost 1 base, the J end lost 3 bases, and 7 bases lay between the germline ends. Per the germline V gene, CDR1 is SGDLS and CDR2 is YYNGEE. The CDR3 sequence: CASSVPRDTGELFF. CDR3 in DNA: TGTGCCAGCAGCGTACCCAGGGACACCGGGGAGCTGTTTTTT.

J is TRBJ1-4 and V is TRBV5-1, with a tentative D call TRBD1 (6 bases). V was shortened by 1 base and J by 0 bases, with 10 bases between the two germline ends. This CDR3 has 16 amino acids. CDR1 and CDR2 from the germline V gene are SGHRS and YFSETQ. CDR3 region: CASSLPDSATNEKLFF. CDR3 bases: TGCGCCAGCAGCTTGCCGGACAGTGCAACTAATGAAAAACTGTTTTTT.

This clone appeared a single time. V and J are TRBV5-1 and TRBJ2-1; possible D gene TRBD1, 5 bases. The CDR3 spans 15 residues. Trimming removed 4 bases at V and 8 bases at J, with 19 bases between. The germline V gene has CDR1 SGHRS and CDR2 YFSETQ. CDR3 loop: CASSPDRAMIHEQFF. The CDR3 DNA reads TGCGCCAGCAGCCCTGACAGAGCAATGATTCATGAGCAGTTCTTC.

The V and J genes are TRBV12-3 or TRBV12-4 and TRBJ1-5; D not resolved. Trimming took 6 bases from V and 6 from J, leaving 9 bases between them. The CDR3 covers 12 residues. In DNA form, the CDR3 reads TGTGCCAGCAGCTCGGAGCCTCAGCCCCAGCATTTT. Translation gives CASSSEPQPQHF.

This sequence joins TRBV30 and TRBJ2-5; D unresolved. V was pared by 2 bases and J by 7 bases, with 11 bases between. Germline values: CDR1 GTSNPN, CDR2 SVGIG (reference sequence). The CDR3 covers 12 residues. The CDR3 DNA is TGTGCCTGGAGTTTGCTTGGCGGGACCCAGTACTTC. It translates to CAWSLLGGTQYF.

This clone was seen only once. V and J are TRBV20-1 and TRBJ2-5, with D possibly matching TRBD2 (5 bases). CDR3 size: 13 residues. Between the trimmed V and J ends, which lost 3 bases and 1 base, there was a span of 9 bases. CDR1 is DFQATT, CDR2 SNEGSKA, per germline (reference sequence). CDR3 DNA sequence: TGCAGTGCTAGTAGAGGGCTCCAAGAGACCCAGTACTTC. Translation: CSASRGLQETQYF.

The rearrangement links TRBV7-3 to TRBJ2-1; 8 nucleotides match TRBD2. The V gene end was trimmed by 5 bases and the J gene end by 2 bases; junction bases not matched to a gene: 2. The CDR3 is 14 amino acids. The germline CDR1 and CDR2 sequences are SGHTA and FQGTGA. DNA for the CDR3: TGTGCCAGCAGCCCCGGGGGGGCCTACAATGAGCAGTTCTTC. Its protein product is CASSPGGAYNEQFF.

The CDR3, as DNA: TGTGCCAGCAGTTCCTCCGGGACAGGGGGTACCTTTAACTATGGCTACACCTTC. Its translation: CASSSSGTGGTFNYGYTF. The chain recombines TRBV28 with TRBJ1-2, with 11 bases matching TRBD1. This CDR3 contains 18 residues. The germline gives CDR1 MDHEN, CDR2 SYDVKM. With V trimmed by 4 bases and J by 1 base, 11 bases remained unmatched.

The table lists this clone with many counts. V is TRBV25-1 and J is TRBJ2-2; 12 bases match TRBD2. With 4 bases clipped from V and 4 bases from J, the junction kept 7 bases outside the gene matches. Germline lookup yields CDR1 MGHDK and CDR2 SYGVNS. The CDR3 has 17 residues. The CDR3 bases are TGTGCCAGCAGTGCCGGGACTAGCGGGTCGGGCACCGGGGAGCTGTTTTTT. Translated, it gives CASSAGTSGSGTGELFF.